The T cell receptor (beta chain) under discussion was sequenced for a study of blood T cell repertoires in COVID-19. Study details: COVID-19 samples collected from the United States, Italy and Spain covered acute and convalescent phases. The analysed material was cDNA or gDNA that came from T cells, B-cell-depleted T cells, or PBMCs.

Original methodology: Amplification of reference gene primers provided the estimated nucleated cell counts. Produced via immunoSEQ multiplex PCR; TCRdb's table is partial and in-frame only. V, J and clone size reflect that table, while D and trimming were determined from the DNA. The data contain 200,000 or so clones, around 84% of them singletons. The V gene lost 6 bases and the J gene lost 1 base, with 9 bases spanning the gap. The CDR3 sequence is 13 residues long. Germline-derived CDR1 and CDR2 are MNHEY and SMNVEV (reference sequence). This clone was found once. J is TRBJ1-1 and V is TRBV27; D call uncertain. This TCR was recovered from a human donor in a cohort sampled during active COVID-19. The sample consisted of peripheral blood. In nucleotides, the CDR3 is TGTGCCAGCAGCCACCGGGAGAACACTGAAGCTTTCTTT. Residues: CASSHRENTEAFF.